This record looks at one TCR beta chain sequence and its context. The source of the sample is a study of blood T cell repertoires in COVID-19. Some clones are missing from TCRdb's copy, which holds only in-frame ones; the method was immunoSEQ multiplex PCR. The table lists roughly 24,000 clones, approximately 92% of them singletons. The V gene lost 4 bases and the J gene lost 12 bases, with 16 bases spanning the gap. The CDR3 loop spans 12 amino acids. Sequencing input: peripheral blood. The TCR originated in a human donor in a cohort sampled during active COVID-19. This chain uses TRBV12-3 or TRBV12-4 with TRBJ2-7; TRBD1 is a possible D gene (5 bases). The CDR3 region is CASSWGSHAPYF. CDR3 DNA: TGTGCCAGCAGTTGGGGCTCCCACGCTCCGTACTTC.